Presented here are 21 T cell receptor beta chains from one specimen sequenced in a study of blood T cells in healthy people across ages. Alongside a J-beta primer mix, a sample-barcoded 5' primer served in a second PCR lasting roughly 7 to 11 cycles. TCRdb reprocessed the 5' RACE reads via MiXCR and lists one record per CDR3 protein. Here the sample spans roughly 1 million distinct CDR3 sequences, around 25% being singletons. Separately, the same data were catalogued under a study of T cells of mothers and their children.

Specimen: blood. The receptors were sampled from a girl aged 2 to 10 in good health.

This clonotype was counted a few times. The chain employs TRBV4-3 and TRBJ1-5; perhaps TRBD1 as D (6 bases). This CDR3 contains 15 residues. Trimming cost V 2 bases and J 3 bases, with 11 bases left between them. Germline assignment: CDR1 LGHNA and CDR2 YSLEER. For the CDR3, the DNA is TGCGCCAGCAGCCAAACCGGGGACAACAATCAGCCCCAGCATTTT. Translating it yields CASSQTGDNNQPQHF.

In its sample, this clonotype was seen a few times. The rearrangement joins TRBV12-3 or TRBV12-4 to TRBJ1-6; D unclear. The CDR3 runs to 13 residues. V was trimmed by 3 bases and J by 5 bases, leaving 5 bases between them. The CDR3 reads CASSLGNNSPLHF. The CDR3 DNA follows: TGTGCCAGCAGTTTGGGAAATAATTCACCCCTCCACTTT.

The chain has TRBV6-1 and TRBJ2-1; 10 bases map to TRBD2. V shed 6 bases, J shed 0 bases, and the junction held 11 bases outside the gene matches. This CDR3 is built from 18 residues. The germline V gene has CDR1 MNHNS and CDR2 SASEGT. The CDR3 region is CASRPGTSAIFSYNEQFF. The CDR3 DNA is TGTGCCAGCAGACCCGGGACTAGCGCGATTTTCTCCTACAATGAGCAGTTCTTC.

This clonotype showed up just a few times. The CDR3 spells CASSALAGPFYEQYF. CDR3 DNA: TGTGCCAGCAGCGCTTTAGCGGGCCCTTTCTACGAGCAGTACTTC. J is TRBJ2-7 and V is TRBV7-3; 7 nucleotides agree with TRBD2. The CDR3 consists of 15 residues. The germline CDR1 and CDR2 sequences are SGHTA and FQGTGA. Trimming at V came to 5 bases and at J to 3 bases, leaving 10 bases not matched to a gene.

The chain combines TRBV20-1 with TRBJ2-5, with D possibly matching TRBD2 (6 bases). With the DNA end fitting TRBJ2-7 better, the J assignment may be wrong. The germline V gene encodes CDR1 DFQATT and CDR2 SNEGSKA (reference sequence). This CDR3 has 16 amino acids. CDR3 amino acids: CSATETGDWASYEQYF. CDR3 nucleotides: TGCAGTGCCACAGAAACGGGGGATTGGGCCTCCTACGAGCAGTACTTC.

The CDR3 region has the DNA TGTGCCAGCACCACATGGCGCGGAATATCCACCGGGGAGCTGTTTTTT. Its translation: CASTTWRGISTGELFF. This chain links TRBV28 with TRBJ2-2; no firm D call. Germline lookup yields CDR1 MDHEN and CDR2 SYDVKM. Trimming took 7 bases from V and 4 from J, leaving 19 bases between them. The CDR3 totals 16 residues.

This clonotype was picked up a small number of times. The chain combines TRBV4-1 with TRBJ1-4, with D possibly matching TRBD1 (5 bases). Deletions cut 3 bases from V and 11 bases from J, with 34 bases between. Per germline, CDR1 MGHRA and CDR2 YSYEKL. The CDR3 contains 20 residues. CDR3 sequence (DNA): TGCGCCAGCAGCCAGCAACCGCCGGGACTTAACCCTATCGCCGATGGGAAACTGTTTTTT. It specifies CASSQQPPGLNPIADGKLFF.

This clonotype occurred many times. The junction departs from germline at one end; a sequencing error may be responsible. This chain uses TRBV6-2 or TRBV6-3 with TRBJ2-1, with TRBD2 matching over 7 bases. The germline V gene has CDR1 MNHEY and CDR2 SVGEGT. This CDR3 has 13 amino acids. The CDR3 loop is CASSYTGGQENLF. DNA for the CDR3: TGTGCCAGCAGTTACACGGGGGGTCAGGAAAACCTATTC.

There are a few counts of this clonotype. The V call is TRBV29-1, the J call TRBJ2-5; unclear D gene. Germline V gives CDR1 SQVTM, CDR2 ANQGSEA. CDR3 length: 15 amino acids. V was cut by 1 base and J by 2 bases, with 14 bases left in between. The chain's CDR3 is CSVEGSPTKQETQYF. In DNA form, the CDR3 reads TGCAGCGTTGAAGGGAGCCCCACGAAACAAGAGACCCAGTACTTC.

The V gene is TRBV10-3, the J gene TRBJ2-2; D might be TRBD1 (5 bases). Germline V gives CDR1 ENHRY, CDR2 SYGVKD. This CDR3 has 14 residues. V dropped 10 bases and J dropped 4 bases, with 16 bases sitting between them. CDR3 region: CATQITGATGELFF. DNA for the CDR3: TGTGCCACCCAAATTACAGGAGCCACCGGGGAGCTGTTTTTT.

This clonotype was picked up a small number of times. The J gene is TRBJ2-5, the V gene TRBV6-5; 7 bases align to TRBD2. The J call may be faulty, since TRBJ2-7 better matches the DNA end. The CDR3 loop spans 13 amino acids. The germline V gene has CDR1 MNHEY and CDR2 SVGAGI. The CDR3 spells CASRRGKSYEQYF. CDR3 nucleotide sequence: TGTGCCAGCAGGCGGGGGAAGTCCTACGAGCAGTACTTC.

This clonotype was picked up a small number of times. In nucleotides, the CDR3 is TGTGCCGGAGCTGATCTTACGGGGATAGACTATGGCTACACCTTC. This sequence encodes CAGADLTGIDYGYTF. The V and J genes are TRBV2 and TRBJ1-2; D ambiguous. Germline V gene data show CDR1 as SNHLY and CDR2 as FYNNEI. The CDR3 has 15 amino acids. Trimming cost V 11 bases and J 3 bases, with 22 bases left between them.

The genes are TRBV12-3 or TRBV12-4 and TRBJ1-2; 9 bases agree with TRBD1. J gave up 2 bases and V 8 bases, and 6 bases lay outside the gene matches. This CDR3 region has 14 residues. The CDR3 region is CASGKDRGNYGYTF. As DNA, the CDR3 is TGTGCCAGCGGAAAGGACAGGGGAAACTATGGCTACACCTTC.

This clonotype was picked up a small number of times. This chain joins TRBV7-3 and TRBJ1-3, with D perhaps TRBD1 (5 bases). There are 16 residues in the CDR3. The V and J ends lost 1 base and 5 bases respectively, with 15 bases between them. Germline V gene data show CDR1 as SGHTA and CDR2 as FQGTGA. In DNA form, the CDR3 reads TGTGCCAGCAGCTTAAAGGGGAGGACATCTAGAAACACCATATATTTT. Translation: CASSLKGRTSRNTIYF.

This clonotype has only a few counts. The rearrangement uses TRBV21-1 and TRBJ1-1; TRBD1, as called in the table, went unchecked against the DNA. TRBV21-1 is a pseudogene locus. The CDR3 has 18 amino acids. DNA for the CDR3: TGTGCCAGCAGCACGACGACAGGGGGCGAGGAGGAAAACACTGAAGCTTTCTTT. As protein: CASSTTTGGEEENTEAFF.

The rearrangement links TRBV4-2 to TRBJ1-1, with D uncertain. Trimming took 0 bases from V and 6 from J, leaving 20 bases between them. The CDR3 is 17 amino acids. In germline, CDR1 is LGHNA, CDR2 YNFKEQ. This chain's CDR3 is CASSQDAQAERVPEAFF. CDR3 nucleotide sequence: TGTGCCAGCAGCCAAGATGCCCAAGCAGAGAGGGTCCCTGAAGCTTTCTTT.

The rearrangement joins TRBV20-1 to TRBJ2-3; D may correspond to TRBD1 or TRBD2 (6 bases each). CDR1 is DFQATT, CDR2 SNEGSKA, per germline (reference sequence). V was trimmed by 5 bases and J by 6 bases, leaving 21 bases between them. The CDR3 covers 15 residues. CDR3 sequence (DNA): TGCAGTGCTGTTGGACTTGCCGGGGGCATTGATACGCAGTATTTT. It is translated as CSAVGLAGGIDTQYF.

The table lists this clonotype with a few counts. The chain links TRBV9 to TRBJ2-5; D might be TRBD2 (7 bases). V was pared by 4 bases and J by 4 bases, with 17 bases between. Germline-derived CDR1 and CDR2 are SGDLS and YYNGEE. The CDR3 totals 15 residues. CDR3 sequence (DNA): TGTGCCAGCAGCCCCGGTGGGGGGGCGGGAGAGACCCAGTACTTC. Its protein is CASSPGGGAGETQYF.

This clonotype showed up just a few times. The chain employs TRBV7-2 and TRBJ1-2, with D perhaps TRBD1 (6 bases). The V gene lost 5 bases and the J gene lost 4 bases, with 23 bases spanning the gap. Germline-derived CDR1 and CDR2 are SGHTA and FQGNSA. This CDR3 has 17 amino acids. CDR3 nucleotide sequence: TGTGCCAGCAGCCAGGGGACGCCCTTAATACCCTTCTATGGCTACACCTTC. Protein product: CASSQGTPLIPFYGYTF.

Only a few counts were recorded for this clonotype. The gene calls are TRBV28 and TRBJ2-7, with TRBD1 as a possible D gene (7 bases). The CDR3 runs 17 residues. CDR1 is MDHEN and CDR2 is SYDVKM in the germline V gene. Trimming took 2 bases from V and 0 from J, leaving 17 bases between them. The CDR3 sequence: CASSLHLEGAYSYEQYF. The CDR3 DNA reads as TGTGCCAGCAGTTTACACTTGGAGGGGGCCTACTCCTACGAGCAGTACTTC.

At least ten counts were recorded for this clonotype. The chain has TRBV19 and TRBJ2-3; D gene uncertain. V lost 4 bases and J lost 6, with 5 bases in between. CDR3 length: 11 amino acids. Germline CDR1 LNHDA, CDR2 SQIVND (reference sequence). The CDR3 sequence is CASSTVDTQYF. The CDR3 DNA is TGTGCCAGTAGTACGGTGGATACGCAGTATTTT. Based on the CDR3 plus reference TRBV19 and TRBJ2-3, the full variable domain is DGGITQSPKYLFRKEGQNVTLSCEQNLNHDAMYWYRQDPGQGLRLIYYSQIVNDFQKGDIAEGYSVSREKKESFPLTVTSAQKNPTAFYLCASSTVDTQYFGPGTRLTVL.